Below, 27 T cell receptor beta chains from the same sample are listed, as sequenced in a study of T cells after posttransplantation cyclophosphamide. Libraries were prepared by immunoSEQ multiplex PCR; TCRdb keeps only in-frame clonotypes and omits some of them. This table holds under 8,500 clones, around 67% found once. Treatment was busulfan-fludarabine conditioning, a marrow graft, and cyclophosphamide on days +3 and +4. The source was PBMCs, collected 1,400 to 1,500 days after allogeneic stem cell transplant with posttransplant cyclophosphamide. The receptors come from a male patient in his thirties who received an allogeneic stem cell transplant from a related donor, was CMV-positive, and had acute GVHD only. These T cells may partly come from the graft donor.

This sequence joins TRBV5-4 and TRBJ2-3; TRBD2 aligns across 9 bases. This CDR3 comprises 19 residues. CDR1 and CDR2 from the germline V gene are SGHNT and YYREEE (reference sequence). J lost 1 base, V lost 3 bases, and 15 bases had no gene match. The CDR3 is CASSSPAWASGVGTDTQYF. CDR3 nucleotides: TGTGCCAGCAGCTCGCCGGCGTGGGCTAGCGGGGTAGGCACAGATACGCAGTATTTT.

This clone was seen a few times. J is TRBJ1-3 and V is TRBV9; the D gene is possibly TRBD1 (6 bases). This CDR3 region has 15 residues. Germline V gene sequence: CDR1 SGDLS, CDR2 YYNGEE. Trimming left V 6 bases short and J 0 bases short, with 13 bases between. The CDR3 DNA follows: TGTGCCAGCAACCCTTCACAGGGCTCTGGAAACACCATATATTTT. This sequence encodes CASNPSQGSGNTIYF.

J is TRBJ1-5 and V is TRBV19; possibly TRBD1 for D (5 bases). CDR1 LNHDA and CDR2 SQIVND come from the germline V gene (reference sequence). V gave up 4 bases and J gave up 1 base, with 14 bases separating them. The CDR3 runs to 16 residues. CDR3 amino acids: CASSRWGQLSNQPQHF. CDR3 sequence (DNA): TGTGCCAGTAGTAGATGGGGCCAATTGAGCAATCAGCCCCAGCATTTT.

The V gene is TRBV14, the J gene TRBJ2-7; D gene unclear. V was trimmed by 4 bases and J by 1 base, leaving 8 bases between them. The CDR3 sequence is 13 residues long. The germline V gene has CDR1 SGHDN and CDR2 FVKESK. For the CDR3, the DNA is TGTGCCAGCAGCCCCCCGACTTCCTACGAGCAGTACTTC. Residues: CASSPPTSYEQYF.

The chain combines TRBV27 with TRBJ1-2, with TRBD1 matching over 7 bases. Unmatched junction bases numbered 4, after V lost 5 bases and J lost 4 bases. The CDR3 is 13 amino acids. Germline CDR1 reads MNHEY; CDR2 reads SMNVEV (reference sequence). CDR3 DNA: TGTGCCAGCAGTGCTGCAGGGGGCTATGGCTACACCTTC. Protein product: CASSAAGGYGYTF.

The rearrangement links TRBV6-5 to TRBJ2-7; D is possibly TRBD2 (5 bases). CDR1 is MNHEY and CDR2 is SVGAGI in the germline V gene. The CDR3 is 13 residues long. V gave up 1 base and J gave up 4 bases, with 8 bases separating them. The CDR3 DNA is TGTGCCAGCAGTTACTTGGGAGATTACGAGCAGTACTTC. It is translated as CASSYLGDYEQYF.

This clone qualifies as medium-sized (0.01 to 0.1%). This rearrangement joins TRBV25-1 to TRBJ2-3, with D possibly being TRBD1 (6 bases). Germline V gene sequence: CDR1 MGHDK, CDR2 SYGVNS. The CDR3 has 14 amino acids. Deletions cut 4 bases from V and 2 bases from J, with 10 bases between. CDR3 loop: CASSVRDNTDTQYF. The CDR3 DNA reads TGTGCCAGCAGTGTCCGGGACAACACAGATACGCAGTATTTT.

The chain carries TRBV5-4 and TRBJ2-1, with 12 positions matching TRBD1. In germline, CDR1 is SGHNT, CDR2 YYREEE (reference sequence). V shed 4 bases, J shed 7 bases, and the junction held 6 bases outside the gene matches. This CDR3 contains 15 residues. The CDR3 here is CASSPGTGGLNEQFF. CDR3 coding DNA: TGTGCCAGCAGCCCCGGGACAGGGGGCCTGAATGAGCAGTTCTTC.

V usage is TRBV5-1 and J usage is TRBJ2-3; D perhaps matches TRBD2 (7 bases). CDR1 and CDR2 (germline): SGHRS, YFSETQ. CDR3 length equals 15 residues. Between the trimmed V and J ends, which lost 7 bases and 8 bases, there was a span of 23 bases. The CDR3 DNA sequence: TGCGCCAGCTGGCCCGGGGGGCCAATCGTCGGTACGCAGTATTTT. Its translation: CASWPGGPIVGTQYF.

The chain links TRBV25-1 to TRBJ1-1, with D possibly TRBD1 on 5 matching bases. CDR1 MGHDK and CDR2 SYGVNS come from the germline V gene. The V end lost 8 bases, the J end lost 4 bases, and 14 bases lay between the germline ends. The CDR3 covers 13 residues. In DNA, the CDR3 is TGTGCCAGCTCCCGGGGGGGGACCACTGAAGCTTTCTTT. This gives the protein CASSRGGTTEAFF.

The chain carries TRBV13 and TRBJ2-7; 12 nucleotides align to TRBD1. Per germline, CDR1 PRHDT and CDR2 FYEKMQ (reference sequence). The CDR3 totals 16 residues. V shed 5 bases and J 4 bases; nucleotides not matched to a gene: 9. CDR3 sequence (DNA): TGTGCCAGCAGCATCTCCGGGACAGGGGGCCTTTACGAGCAGTACTTC. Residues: CASSISGTGGLYEQYF.

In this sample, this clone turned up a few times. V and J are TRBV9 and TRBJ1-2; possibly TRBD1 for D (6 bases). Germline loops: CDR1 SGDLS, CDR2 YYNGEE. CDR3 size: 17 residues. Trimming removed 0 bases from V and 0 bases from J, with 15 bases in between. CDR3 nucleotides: TGTGCCAGCAGCGTAGACCCTCACAGGGTCTCTAACTATGGCTACACCTTC. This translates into CASSVDPHRVSNYGYTF.

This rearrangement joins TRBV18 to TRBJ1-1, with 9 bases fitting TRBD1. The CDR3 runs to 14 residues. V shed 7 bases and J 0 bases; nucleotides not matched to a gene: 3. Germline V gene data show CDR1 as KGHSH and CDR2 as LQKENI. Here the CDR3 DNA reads TGTGCCAGCTTAGGGACAGGGATGAACACTGAAGCTTTCTTT. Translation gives CASLGTGMNTEAFF.

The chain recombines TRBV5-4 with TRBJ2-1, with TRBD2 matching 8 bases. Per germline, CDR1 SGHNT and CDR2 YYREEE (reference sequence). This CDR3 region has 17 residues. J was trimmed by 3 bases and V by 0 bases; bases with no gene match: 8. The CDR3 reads CASSLAGGADLYNEQFF. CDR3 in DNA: TGTGCCAGCAGCTTGGCCGGGGGGGCAGACCTCTACAATGAGCAGTTCTTC.

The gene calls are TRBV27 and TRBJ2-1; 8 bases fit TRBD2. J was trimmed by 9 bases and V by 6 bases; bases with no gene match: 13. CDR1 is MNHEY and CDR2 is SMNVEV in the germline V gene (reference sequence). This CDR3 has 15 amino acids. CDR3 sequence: CASSPLGAGGREQFF. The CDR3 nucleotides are TGTGCCAGCAGCCCCTTGGGGGCGGGGGGCCGTGAGCAGTTCTTC.

CDR3 region: CASSRTGGTEAFF. CDR3 DNA sequence: TGTGCCAGCAGCAGAACAGGGGGCACTGAAGCTTTCTTT. The rearrangement links TRBV11-3 to TRBJ1-1; TRBD1 matches at 8 bases. From germline, CDR1 is SGHNT and CDR2 YENEEA. After removal of 5 bases from V and 4 bases from J, the junction contained 3 bases not matched to a gene. The CDR3 is 13 amino acids.

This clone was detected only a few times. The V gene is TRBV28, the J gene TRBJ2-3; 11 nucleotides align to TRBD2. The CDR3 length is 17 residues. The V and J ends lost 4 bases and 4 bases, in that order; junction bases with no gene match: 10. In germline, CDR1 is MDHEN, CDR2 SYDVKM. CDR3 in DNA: TGTGCCAGCAGTTCCCCGACGGGACTAGCGGACTCAGATACGCAGTATTTT. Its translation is CASSSPTGLADSDTQYF.

The CDR3 region has the DNA TGTGCCAGCAGTTTCTCGCTTCCAGGGGGCGCGTACGAAAAACTGTTTTTT. Protein product: CASSFSLPGGAYEKLFF. This chain links TRBV27 with TRBJ1-4; 8 positions agree with TRBD1. The germline V gene encodes CDR1 MNHEY and CDR2 SMNVEV (reference sequence). V was pared by 3 bases and J by 8 bases, with 14 bases of the junction left unmatched. The CDR3 is 17 residues long.

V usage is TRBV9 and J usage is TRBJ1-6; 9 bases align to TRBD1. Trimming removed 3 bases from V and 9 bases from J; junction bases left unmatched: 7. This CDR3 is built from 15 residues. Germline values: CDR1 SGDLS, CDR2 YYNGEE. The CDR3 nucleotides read TGTGCCAGCAGCGCCACGGGACAGGGTGGTTCACCCCTCCACTTT. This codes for CASSATGQGGSPLHF.

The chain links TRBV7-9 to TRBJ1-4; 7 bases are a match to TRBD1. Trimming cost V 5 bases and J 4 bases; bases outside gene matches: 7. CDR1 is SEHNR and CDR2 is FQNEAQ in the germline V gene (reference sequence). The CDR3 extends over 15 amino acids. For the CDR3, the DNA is TGTGCCAGCAGCCCGGGACAGCAGCTTAATGAAAAACTGTTTTTT. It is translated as CASSPGQQLNEKLFF. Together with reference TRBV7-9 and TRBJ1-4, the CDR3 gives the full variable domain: DTGVSQNPRHKITKRGQNVTFRCDPISEHNRLYWYRQTLGQGPEFLTYFQNEAQLEKSRLLSDRFSAERPKGSFSTLEIQRTEQGDSAMYLCASSPGQQLNEKLFFGSGTQLSVL.

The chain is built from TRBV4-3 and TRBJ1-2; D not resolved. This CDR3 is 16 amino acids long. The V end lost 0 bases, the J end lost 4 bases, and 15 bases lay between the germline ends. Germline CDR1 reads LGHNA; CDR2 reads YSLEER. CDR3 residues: CASSQDRPELGYGYTF. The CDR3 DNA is TGCGCCAGCAGCCAAGATCGGCCAGAGCTAGGCTATGGCTACACCTTC.

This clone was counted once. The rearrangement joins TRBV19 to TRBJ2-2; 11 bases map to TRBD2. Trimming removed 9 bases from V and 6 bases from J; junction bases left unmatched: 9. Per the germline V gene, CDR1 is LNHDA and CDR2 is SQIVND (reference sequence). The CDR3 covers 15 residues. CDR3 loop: CASTQLAGAAGELFF. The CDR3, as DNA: TGTGCCAGCACACAACTAGCGGGGGCCGCCGGGGAGCTGTTTTTT.

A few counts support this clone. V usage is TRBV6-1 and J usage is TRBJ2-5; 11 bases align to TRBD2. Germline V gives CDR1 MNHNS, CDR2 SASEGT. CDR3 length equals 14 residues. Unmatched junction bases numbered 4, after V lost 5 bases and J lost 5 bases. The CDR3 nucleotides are TGTGCCAGCAGTTTAGCGGGGGGGCGGGAGACCCAGTACTTC. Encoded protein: CASSLAGGRETQYF.

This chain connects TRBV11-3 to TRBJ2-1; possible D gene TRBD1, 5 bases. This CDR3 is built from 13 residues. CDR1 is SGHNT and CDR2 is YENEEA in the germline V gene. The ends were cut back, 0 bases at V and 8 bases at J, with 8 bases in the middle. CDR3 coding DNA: TGTGCCAGCAGCTTAGATCCAGGGTATGAGCAGTTCTTC. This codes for CASSLDPGYEQFF.

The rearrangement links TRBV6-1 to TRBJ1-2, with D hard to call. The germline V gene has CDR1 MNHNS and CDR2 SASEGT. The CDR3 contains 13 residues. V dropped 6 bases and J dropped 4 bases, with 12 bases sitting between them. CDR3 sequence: CASRMSRFYGYTF. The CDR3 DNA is TGTGCCAGCAGAATGAGCAGGTTCTATGGCTACACCTTC.

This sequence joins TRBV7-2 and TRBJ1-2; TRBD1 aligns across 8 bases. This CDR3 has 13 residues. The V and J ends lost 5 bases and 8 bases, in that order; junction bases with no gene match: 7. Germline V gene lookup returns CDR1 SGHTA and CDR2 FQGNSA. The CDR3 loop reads CASSPRTGTGYTF. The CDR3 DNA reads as TGTGCCAGCAGCCCTCGGACAGGGACCGGCTACACCTTC.

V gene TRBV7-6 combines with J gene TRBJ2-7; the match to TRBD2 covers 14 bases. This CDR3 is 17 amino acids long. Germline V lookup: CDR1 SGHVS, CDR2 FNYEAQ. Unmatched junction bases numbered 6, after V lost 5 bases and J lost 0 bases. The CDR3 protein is CASSRTSGGLSSYEQYF. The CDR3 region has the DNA TGTGCCAGCAGCCGGACTAGCGGGGGGCTTAGCTCCTACGAGCAGTACTTC. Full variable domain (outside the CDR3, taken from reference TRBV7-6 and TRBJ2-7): GAGVSQSPRYKVTKRGQDVALRCDPISGHVSLYWYRQALGQGPEFLTYFNYEAQQDKSGLPNDRFSAERPEGSISTLTIQRTEQRDSAMYRCASSRTSGGLSSYEQYFGPGTRLTVT.